One and the same sample provided the 9 T cell receptor beta chains below, sequenced in a study of regulatory T cells in long-lasting Graves disease. Regarding time point: persistent/refractory GD, antithyroid drugs over 5 years with positive TRAb. The authors made the TCR library using RNA they extracted from PBMCs. Sequencing libraries for TCR beta were prepared with iRepertoire HTBI primers and Arm-PCR of CDR3 regions. TCRdb reprocessed the multiplex PCR reads with MiXCR, giving one entry per CDR3 protein. Among under 450,000 distinct CDR3 sequences listed, 23% were seen once. Material: peripheral blood mononuclear cells (PBMCs), obtained when the disease was refractory, from a patient treated with antithyroid drugs. The receptors shown here come from a female donor with Graves disease.

V gene TRBV7-9 combines with J gene TRBJ2-7; possible D gene TRBD2, 5 bases. The germline V gene encodes CDR1 SEHNR and CDR2 FQNEAQ (reference sequence). CDR3 size: 17 residues. The V end lost 1 base, the J end lost 0 bases, and 16 bases lay between the germline ends. The CDR3 DNA is TGTGCCAGCAGCTTAGGAGGGTTAACTCGGAGCTCCTACGAGCAGTACTTC. As protein: CASSLGGLTRSSYEQYF.

This clonotype was recorded at least ten times. CDR3 in DNA: TGTGCCAGCAGCGAGGGCGGCTCGAGCGGTCACGAGCAGTACTTC. As protein: CASSEGGSSGHEQYF. The chain joins TRBV7-3 to TRBJ2-7, with a possible D match to TRBD2 (5 bases). CDR1 SGHTA and CDR2 FQGTGA come from the germline V gene. CDR3 length equals 15 residues. V dropped 5 bases and J dropped 5 bases, with 19 bases sitting between them. Together with reference TRBV7-3 and TRBJ2-7, the CDR3 gives the full variable domain: GAGVSQTPSNKVTEKGKYVELRCDPISGHTALYWYRQSLGQGPEFLIYFQGTGAADDSGLPNDRFFAVRPEGSVSTLKIQRTERGDSAVYLCASSEGGSSGHEQYFGPGTRLTVT.

The chain couples TRBV3-1 to TRBJ2-5, with a tentative D call TRBD1 (6 bases). There are 14 residues in the CDR3. V was pared by 0 bases and J by 5 bases, with 10 bases between. Germline-derived CDR1 and CDR2 are LGHDT and YNNKEL (reference sequence). The CDR3: CASSQENRVETQYF. The CDR3 nucleotides are TGTGCCAGCAGCCAAGAAAACAGGGTGGAGACCCAGTACTTC.

This clonotype occurred many times. The J gene is TRBJ1-1, the V gene TRBV3-1; D remains unclear. This CDR3 has 14 residues. V gave up 0 bases and J gave up 2 bases, with 7 bases separating them. Germline V gene lookup returns CDR1 LGHDT and CDR2 YNNKEL (reference sequence). The CDR3 DNA reads TGTGCCAGCAGCCAAGAGGGCAGTAACACTGAAGCTTTCTTT. Translation gives CASSQEGSNTEAFF.

This clonotype has a handful of counts. The J gene is TRBJ2-1, the V gene TRBV20-1; 12 nucleotides agree with TRBD2. The ends lost 2 bases at V and 3 bases at J; junction bases unmatched: 2. The germline CDR1 and CDR2 sequences are DFQATT and SNEGSKA (reference sequence). This CDR3 region has 15 residues. CDR3 residues: CSARKTSGGYNEQFF. CDR3 nucleotides: TGCAGTGCTAGAAAGACTAGCGGGGGCTACAATGAGCAGTTCTTC.

The table lists this clonotype with many counts. The V call is TRBV20-1, the J call TRBJ1-2; D may be TRBD1 (5 bases). This CDR3 region has 10 residues. V lost 6 bases to trimming and J lost 8 bases, with 10 bases between them. Germline V gene sequence: CDR1 DFQATT, CDR2 SNEGSKA (reference sequence). CDR3 sequence reads: CSALWGGYTF. DNA for the CDR3: TGCAGTGCCCTATGGGGGGGCTACACCTTC.

Only a few counts were recorded for this clonotype. The V and J genes are TRBV3-1 and TRBJ1-6; D not resolved. CDR3 length: 14 residues. The V gene's germline CDR1 is LGHDT and CDR2 YNNKEL (reference sequence). Trimming took 4 bases from V and 10 from J, leaving 14 bases between them. CDR3 in DNA: TGTGCCAGCAGCCCAGCCCCACTCGGCTCACCCCTCCACTTT. Protein product: CASSPAPLGSPLHF.

The chain couples TRBV5-1 to TRBJ2-7; the match to TRBD2 covers 11 bases. Per the germline V gene, CDR1 is SGHRS and CDR2 is YFSETQ. The CDR3 runs to 16 residues. The ends lost 4 bases at V and 5 bases at J; junction bases unmatched: 11. Here the CDR3 reads CASSIIGTSGINEQYF. CDR3 sequence (DNA): TGCGCCAGCAGCATAATCGGGACTAGCGGAATTAACGAGCAGTACTTC.

The chain recombines TRBV6-2 or TRBV6-3 with TRBJ1-5; no clear D gene. Germline assignment: CDR1 MNHEY and CDR2 SVGEGT. This CDR3 comprises 13 residues. V lost 0 bases to trimming and J lost 9 bases, with 9 bases between them. In DNA, the CDR3 is TGTGCCAGCAGTTACTCGAAAGGCTGGCCCCAGCATTTT. Protein: CASSYSKGWPQHF.